The 14 T cell receptor beta chains below were found in one sample sequenced in a study of blood T cell repertoires in COVID-19 (dated by TCRdb to 2020 to 2021). The library was obtained by the immunoSEQ multiplex PCR assay. TCRdb holds this immuneACCESS table with in-frame rearrangements only. Some clones are missing; in checked studies, unresolved V genes explain under half, and the rest has no known cause. The sample table records about 300,000 clones; 86% of these occur just once. 1.6% of the sample comes from the top ten. The material sequenced was peripheral blood. The receptors shown here come from a woman aged 45-65 years with acute or convalescent COVID-19.

This clone has only one observation. The chain joins TRBV4-3 to TRBJ2-1, with 12 bases matching TRBD2. The CDR3 covers 16 residues. Losses at the gene ends were 0 bases for V and 8 bases for J; bases not matched to a gene: 5. The germline V gene encodes CDR1 LGHNA and CDR2 YSLEER. The CDR3 loop reads CASSQDLLAGGDEQFF. CDR3 bases: TGCGCCAGCAGCCAAGATTTACTAGCGGGAGGCGATGAGCAGTTCTTC.

This chain joins TRBV10-3 and TRBJ2-7; possibly TRBD2 for D (5 bases). CDR1 and CDR2 from the germline V gene are ENHRY and SYGVKD. The CDR3 runs to 13 residues. V lost 4 bases, J lost 7 bases, and 14 bases lay in between. The CDR3 DNA reads TGTGCCATCAGTGTCGAGGGATCGGGAGAGCAGTACTTC. It encodes CAISVEGSGEQYF.

This chain uses TRBV2 with TRBJ2-2; D possibly corresponds to TRBD2 (6 bases). V gave up 5 bases and J gave up 2 bases, with 12 bases separating them. The CDR3 contains 15 residues. The germline V gene has CDR1 SNHLY and CDR2 FYNNEI. DNA of the CDR3: TGTGCCAGCAGTCCCACTAGCAGCAACACCGGGGAGCTGTTTTTT. Amino acid sequence: CASSPTSSNTGELFF. The complete variable domain, with remaining parts taken from reference TRBV2 and TRBJ2-2, reads EPEVTQTPSHQVTQMGQEVILRCVPISNHLYFYWYRQILGQKVEFLVSFYNNEISEKSEIFDDQFSVERPDGSNFTLKIRSTKLEDSAMYFCASSPTSSNTGELFFGEGSRLTVL.

The gene calls are TRBV28 and TRBJ2-7, with D perhaps TRBD1 (5 bases). Germline CDR1 MDHEN, CDR2 SYDVKM. CDR3 length equals 12 residues. CDR3 bases: TGTGCTACCCATCTTCAGGGCTACGAGCAGTACTTC. Its translation is CATHLQGYEQYF. Variable domain in full (rest from reference TRBV28 and TRBJ2-7): DVKVTQSSRYLVKRTGEKVFLECVQDMDHENMFWYRQDPGLGLRLIYFSYDVKMKEKGDIPEGYSVSREKKERFSLILESASTNQTSMYLCATHLQGYEQYFGPGTRLTVT.

The CDR3 bases are TGTGCCAGCAGCCGCCCGGGACTAGCGGGAGGTTTAGAAGATACGCAGTATTTT. Amino acid sequence: CASSRPGLAGGLEDTQYF. The genes are TRBV5-4 and TRBJ2-3; 15 nucleotides agree with TRBD2. Trimming took 4 bases from V and 5 from J; bases not matched to a gene: 11. The CDR3 runs to 18 residues. Germline values: CDR1 SGHNT, CDR2 YYREEE (reference sequence).

This sequence joins TRBV4-1 and TRBJ2-3; maybe TRBD1 (6 bases). Between the trimmed V and J ends, which lost 1 base and 3 bases, there was a span of 8 bases. The V gene's germline CDR1 is MGHRA and CDR2 YSYEKL. This CDR3 has 14 amino acids. CDR3 bases: TGCGCCAGCAGCCAAGTCCAGGGGACAGATACGCAGTATTTT. It encodes CASSQVQGTDTQYF.

This chain links TRBV4-2 with TRBJ2-7; the match to TRBD2 covers 12 bases. The CDR3 spans 15 residues. Germline V gives CDR1 LGHNA, CDR2 YNFKEQ. Trimming took 1 base from V and 6 from J; bases not matched to a gene: 4. CDR3 coding DNA: TGTGCCAGCAGCCAAGTTGAACTAGCGGGAGGCGAGCAGTACTTC. Translated, it gives CASSQVELAGGEQYF.

The J gene is TRBJ1-1, the V gene TRBV5-1; D is unresolved. The V gene lost 4 bases and the J gene lost 1 base, with 14 bases spanning the gap. CDR1 and CDR2 from the germline V gene are SGHRS and YFSETQ. CDR3 length: 15 residues. CDR3 region: CASSPLSRQNTEAFF. DNA of the CDR3: TGCGCCAGCAGCCCCCTCTCTCGACAGAACACTGAAGCTTTCTTT.

This clone was recorded only once. The chain joins TRBV5-1 to TRBJ2-1, with TRBD2 matching over 9 bases. This CDR3 contains 15 residues. After removal of 4 bases from V and 7 bases from J, the junction contained 9 bases not matched to a gene. Germline V gene lookup returns CDR1 SGHRS and CDR2 YFSETQ. CDR3 sequence: CASSGAGGPENEQFF. DNA of the CDR3: TGCGCCAGCAGCGGGGCGGGAGGGCCGGAGAATGAGCAGTTCTTC.

The rearrangement joins TRBV3-1 (or the pseudogene TRBV3-2) to TRBJ1-4; 8 bases are shared with TRBD1. Germline V gives CDR1 LGHDT, CDR2 YNNKEL (reference sequence). The CDR3 is 15 residues long. J was trimmed by 5 bases and V by 1 base; bases with no gene match: 3. DNA for the CDR3: TGTGCCAGCAGCCAAGGGGACAGGAGGAATGAAAAACTGTTTTTT. It is translated as CASSQGDRRNEKLFF.

V usage is TRBV21-1 and J usage is TRBJ1-5. TRBV21-1 is assigned pseudogene status. The CDR3 extends over 16 amino acids. CDR3 nucleotide sequence: TGTGCCAGCAGCAAAGTGCGGGGCGGTAGCAATCAGCCCCAGCATTTT. Translated, it gives CASSKVRGGSNQPQHF.

V gene TRBV19 combines with J gene TRBJ1-2; D remains ambiguous. The germline CDR1 and CDR2 sequences are LNHDA and SQIVND (reference sequence). The ends were cut back, 5 bases at V and 4 bases at J, with 11 bases in the middle. There are 13 residues in the CDR3. The CDR3 nucleotides read TGTGCCAGTAGTTTCTACACTAGCTATGGCTACACCTTC. This gives the protein CASSFYTSYGYTF.

V is TRBV27 and J is TRBJ2-3, with D possibly being TRBD1 (6 bases). CDR1 is MNHEY and CDR2 is SMNVEV in the germline V gene (reference sequence). V was clipped by 3 bases and J by 0 bases, with 7 bases between them. The CDR3 contains 14 residues. DNA of the CDR3: TGTGCCAGCAGTTTGGGGGCTAGCACAGATACGCAGTATTTT. Its protein product is CASSLGASTDTQYF.

This rearrangement joins TRBV27 to TRBJ2-7; weak D call: TRBD2 (5 bases). The CDR3 extends over 13 amino acids. The ends were cut back, 5 bases at V and 3 bases at J, with 11 bases in the middle. Germline V lookup: CDR1 MNHEY, CDR2 SMNVEV (reference sequence). CDR3 nucleotide sequence: TGTGCCAGCAGTGATTACGGACTCTACGAGCAGTACTTC. Its protein product is CASSDYGLYEQYF.